A single T cell receptor (beta chain) is shown here with its context. The entry originates in a study of Graves' ophthalmopathy and Graves' hyperthyroidism. Transcripts of RNA were the source for amplifying TCR beta CDR3 regions. HTBI-primed first-round RT-PCR preceded second-round multiplex PCR. TCRdb used MiXCR to reprocess the multiplex PCR reads, holding one entry per CDR3 protein. The profile covers some 370,000 distinct CDR3 sequences, with roughly a sixth appearing a single time and 2% to 2.5% taken by the ten largest. Sequenced sample: peripheral blood. This clonotype originated in an adult woman with stable Graves' hyperthyroidism.

CDR3 protein: CASSSGTTLYEQYF. DNA of the CDR3: TGTGCCAGCAGCTCCGGGACGACCCTCTACGAGCAGTACTTC. The V gene is TRBV28, the J gene TRBJ2-7; either TRBD1 or TRBD2 may supply D (5 bases each). The germline V gene has CDR1 MDHEN and CDR2 SYDVKM. There are 14 residues in the CDR3. V was trimmed by 6 bases and J by 3 bases, leaving 15 bases between them. Complete variable domain (other parts from reference TRBV28 and TRBJ2-7): DVKVTQSSRYLVKRTGEKVFLECVQDMDHENMFWYRQDPGLGLRLIYFSYDVKMKEKGDIPEGYSVSREKKERFSLILESASTNQTSMYLCASSSGTTLYEQYFGPGTRLTVT.